This T cell receptor (beta chain) comes out of a study of persistence of HIV-infected CD4 T cells. In the study overall: Blood samples, up to roughly 200 mL, came from multiple time points, except a couple of leukapheresis donors sampled once. Study results and limitations: TCRbeta richness was lower in CMV- and Gag-responding cells than in anti-CD3/anti-CD28-responding cells.

The V end lost 6 bases, the J end lost 5 bases, and 21 bases lay between the germline ends. CDR1 is MDHEN, CDR2 SYDVKM, per germline. This CDR3 is 16 amino acids long. This clone was seen only a few times. Its antigen remains unidentified. The libraries were made with immunoSEQ version 4 in survey mode. Each sample used up to about 1 ug genomic DNA diluted to around 10 ng/uL. TCRdb's table, derived via immunoSEQ multiplex PCR, lists solely in-frame clones and lacks some. This table holds about 32,000 clones, 82% found once. An overlapping HIV-1 Gag peptide pool stimulated these cells at roughly 0.97 ug/peptide/mL. Sorted nonresponding memory CD4+ T cells were CD40L-negative, CD69-negative, CD45RO-high.

The starting material was CD4+ T cells sorted from PBMCs after 18-hour stimulation, obtained from a patient who received antiretroviral therapy. The sequence was obtained from an adult woman with HIV who was CMV-seropositive. This rearrangement joins TRBV28 to TRBJ2-3, with a weak D call TRBD1 (7 bases). The DNA for the CDR3 is TGTGCCAGCAGGGGGGATGGAGGGGGCGCAGAAGATACGCAGTATTTT. This translates into CASRGDGGGAEDTQYF.